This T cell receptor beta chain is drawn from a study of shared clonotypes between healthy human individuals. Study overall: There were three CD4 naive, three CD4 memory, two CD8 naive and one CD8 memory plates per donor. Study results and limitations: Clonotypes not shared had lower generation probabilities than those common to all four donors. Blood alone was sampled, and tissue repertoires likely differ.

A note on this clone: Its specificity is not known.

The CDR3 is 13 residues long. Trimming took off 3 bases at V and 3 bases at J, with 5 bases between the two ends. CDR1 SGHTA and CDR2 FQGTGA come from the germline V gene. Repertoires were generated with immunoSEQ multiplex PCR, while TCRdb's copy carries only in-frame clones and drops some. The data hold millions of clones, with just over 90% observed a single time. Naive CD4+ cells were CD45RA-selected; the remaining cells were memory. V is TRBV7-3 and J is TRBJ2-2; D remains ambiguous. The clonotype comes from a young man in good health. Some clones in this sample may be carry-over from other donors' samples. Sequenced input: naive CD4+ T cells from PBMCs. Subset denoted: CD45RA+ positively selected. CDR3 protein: CASSLYDTGELFF. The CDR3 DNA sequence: TGTGCCAGCAGCTTGTATGACACCGGGGAGCTGTTTTTT. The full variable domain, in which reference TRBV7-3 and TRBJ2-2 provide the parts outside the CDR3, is GAGVSQTPSNKVTEKGKYVELRCDPISGHTALYWYRQSLGQGPEFLIYFQGTGAADDSGLPNDRFFAVRPEGSVSTLKIQRTERGDSAVYLCASSLYDTGELFFGEGSRLTVL.